This is a list of T cell receptor beta chains from one sample in a study of cytotoxic CD8 clonotypes in ibrutinib-treated CLL. Libraries were prepared by immunoSEQ multiplex PCR; TCRdb keeps only in-frame clonotypes and omits some of them. The repertoire holds more than 110,000 clones, roughly 90% seen once, with approximately 11% in the top ten. The material sequenced was PBMCs, taken after 12 months of ibrutinib treatment. The receptors shown here come from a human donor with chronic lymphocytic leukemia. The CDR3 runs from the conserved cysteine through the conserved F or W.

J gene: TRBJ2-6; CDR3 length: 12; V gene: TRBV19; CDR3 protein: CAIGAGANVLTF
J gene: TRBJ2-7; CDR3 length: 13; V gene: TRBV28; CDR3 protein: CASSLGLGYEQYF
J gene: TRBJ2-6; CDR3 length: 15; V gene: TRBV29-1; CDR3 protein: CSVGKGGSGANVLTF
J gene: TRBJ2-3; CDR3 length: 18; V gene: TRBV7-9; CDR3 protein: CASRPGTSGRAGYDTQYF
J gene: TRBJ2-3; CDR3 length: 15; V gene: TRBV7-2; CDR3 protein: CASSSTSGRADTQYF
J gene: TRBJ2-2; CDR3 length: 16; V gene: TRBV27; CDR3 protein: CASSLTPDGWTGELFF
J gene: TRBJ1-1; CDR3 length: 18; V gene: TRBV11-2; CDR3 protein: CASTRNRRDGPGNTEAFF
J gene: TRBJ2-7; CDR3 length: 15; V gene: TRBV4-2; CDR3 protein: CASSQTTTGGYEQYF
J gene: TRBJ2-5; CDR3 length: 11; V gene: TRBV18; CDR3 protein: CASSPRETQYF
J gene: TRBJ1-2; CDR3 length: 15; V gene: TRBV7-9; CDR3 protein: CASSLVGGTRYGYTF
J gene: TRBJ1-5; CDR3 length: 14; V gene: TRBV6-4; CDR3 protein: CASSDFSGAQPQHF
J gene: TRBJ2-3; CDR3 length: 16; V gene: TRBV7-2; CDR3 protein: CASSRSAAVKSDTQYF
J gene: TRBJ2-2; CDR3 length: 15; V gene: TRBV19; CDR3 protein: CASSISGSNTGELFF
J gene: TRBJ1-4; CDR3 length: 10; V gene: TRBV28; CDR3 protein: CASRRGRLFF
J gene: TRBJ1-2; CDR3 length: 13; V gene: TRBV19; CDR3 protein: CASRDGQNYGYTF
J gene: TRBJ1-5; CDR3 length: 14; V gene: TRBV18; CDR3 protein: CASSPENSNQPQHF
J gene: TRBJ2-7; CDR3 length: 15; V gene: TRBV7-7; CDR3 protein: CASSEGQGPTYEQYF
J gene: TRBJ2-2; CDR3 length: 16; V gene: TRBV18; CDR3 protein: CASSPRSGDVAGELFF
J gene: TRBJ2-5; CDR3 length: 15; V gene: TRBV5-4; CDR3 protein: CASSLARQLEGTQYF
J gene: TRBJ2-1; CDR3 length: 17; V gene: TRBV27; CDR3 protein: CASSLLSSTGGYNEQFF
J gene: TRBJ2-1; CDR3 length: 15; V gene: TRBV7-3; CDR3 protein: CASSLGTGGENEQFF
J gene: TRBJ2-5; CDR3 length: 15; V gene: TRBV7-8; CDR3 protein: CASSPRVGWEETQYF
J gene: TRBJ2-2; CDR3 length: 16; V gene: TRBV7-9; CDR3 protein: CASSLGQTIFTGELFF
J gene: TRBJ1-1; CDR3 length: 14; V gene: TRBV7-2; CDR3 protein: CASSFGQEGTEAFF
J gene: TRBJ2-6; CDR3 length: 13; V gene: TRBV27; CDR3 protein: CASTRSGANVLTF
J gene: TRBJ2-5; CDR3 length: 16; V gene: TRBV4-1; CDR3 protein: CASSQDTGGMIETQYF
J gene: TRBJ2-2; CDR3 length: 17; V gene: TRBV4-3; CDR3 protein: CASSQDGGTGWSGELFF
J gene: TRBJ1-2; CDR3 length: 17; V gene: TRBV18; CDR3 protein: CASSPSRTGPGGYGYTF
J gene: TRBJ1-1; CDR3 length: 14; V gene: TRBV7-2; CDR3 protein: CASSSRGRRTEAFF
J gene: TRBJ2-1; CDR3 length: 15; V gene: TRBV6-6; CDR3 protein: CASSPGLAGHNEQFF
J gene: TRBJ1-5; CDR3 length: 14; V gene: TRBV27; CDR3 protein: CASSDREDFQPQHF
J gene: TRBJ2-7; CDR3 length: 16; V gene: TRBV10-3; CDR3 protein: CAISGDIEQAAYEQYF
J gene: TRBJ1-1; CDR3 length: 15; V gene: TRBV7-9; CDR3 protein: CASSLGTGIGTEAFF
J gene: TRBJ1-1; CDR3 length: 11; V gene: TRBV27; CDR3 protein: CASSSTAGAFF
J gene: TRBJ1-1; CDR3 length: 14; V gene: TRBV18; CDR3 protein: CASSPPPGSTEAFF
J gene: TRBJ1-2; CDR3 length: 14; V gene: TRBV13; CDR3 protein: CASSLTRQAYGYTF
J gene: TRBJ1-4; CDR3 length: 16; V gene: TRBV4-2; CDR3 protein: CASSQSQGAPNEKLFF
J gene: TRBJ2-2; CDR3 length: 14; V gene: TRBV11-2; CDR3 protein: CASSIPAGPGELFF
J gene: TRBJ2-3; CDR3 length: 12; V gene: TRBV7-2; CDR3 protein: CASSLGEDTQYF
J gene: TRBJ2-3; CDR3 length: 14; V gene: TRBV7-9; CDR3 protein: CASSLRYSTDTQYF
J gene: TRBJ2-5; CDR3 length: 12; V gene: TRBV18; CDR3 protein: CASSGTQETQYF
J gene: TRBJ2-7; CDR3 length: 14; V gene: TRBV5-6; CDR3 protein: CASSYKTSTYEQYF
J gene: TRBJ2-7; CDR3 length: 14; V gene: TRBV19; CDR3 protein: CASSKGQGNYEQYF
J gene: TRBJ2-7; CDR3 length: 15; V gene: TRBV27; CDR3 protein: CASNPWGPMVFEQYF
J gene: TRBJ2-7; CDR3 length: 13; V gene: TRBV6-6; CDR3 protein: CASFSGSYYEQYF
J gene: TRBJ2-7; CDR3 length: 14; V gene: TRBV28; CDR3 protein: CASRPPGLSYEQYF
J gene: TRBJ2-1; CDR3 length: 18; V gene: TRBV19; CDR3 protein: CASSRHYPSPSSYNEQFF
J gene: TRBJ2-3; CDR3 length: 16; V gene: TRBV4-3; CDR3 protein: CASSQEAGPDTDTQYF